This T cell receptor (beta chain) stems from a study of cytomegalovirus exposure and HLA in healthy donors. PCR involved 60 Vbeta and 13 Jbeta primers. Generated by immunoSEQ multiplex PCR, the TCRdb table keeps only in-frame clones and is missing some. In the table there are roughly 130,000 clones, about 74% of which are singletons. Germline values: CDR1 GTSNPN, CDR2 SVGIG (reference sequence). Deletions cut 4 bases from V and 6 bases from J, with 8 bases between. The CDR3 loop spans 11 amino acids. The specimen sequenced was PBMCs. The chain has TRBV30 and TRBJ2-3, with D perhaps TRBD2 (6 bases). This receptor was obtained from a man between 18 and 29 years old in good health and CMV-seropositive. CDR3 DNA sequence: TGTGCCTGGATAGCGGCCGATACGCAGTATTTT. It specifies CAWIAADTQYF.